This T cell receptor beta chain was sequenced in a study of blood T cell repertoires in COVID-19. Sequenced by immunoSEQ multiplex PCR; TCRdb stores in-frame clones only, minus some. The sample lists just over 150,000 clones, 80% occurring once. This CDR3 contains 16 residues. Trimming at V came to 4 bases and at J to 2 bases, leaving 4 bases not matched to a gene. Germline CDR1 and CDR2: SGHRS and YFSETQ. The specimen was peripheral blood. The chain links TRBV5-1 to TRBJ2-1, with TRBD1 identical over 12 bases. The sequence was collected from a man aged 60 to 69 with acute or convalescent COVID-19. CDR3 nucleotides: TGCGCCAGCAGCGGGGGACAGGGGGCGACCTACAATGAGCAGTTCTTC. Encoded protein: CASSGGQGATYNEQFF.